The rows below give T cell receptor beta chains drawn from one sample of a study of shared clonotypes between healthy human individuals. This table comes from immunoSEQ multiplex PCR, and its TCRdb copy is limited to in-frame clones, with some not included. This table has some 680,000 clones, around 73% appearing once. Sequencing was carried out using memory CD4+ T cells sorted from blood. Receptors were obtained from a woman in her 30s in good health. The CDR3 runs from the conserved cysteine through the conserved F or W. The D gene is left open where the match is weak. Some rows mark clone size as missing; the rest say once, few, many or name a class of expanded clone.

>-|TRBJ1-1|TRBV12-5|-
TGTGCTAGTGGGCGAACAGGGTCCGCCACTGAAGCTTTCTTT
CASGRTGSATEAFF
>once|TRBJ2-7|TRBV28|-
TGTGCCAGCAGGAGTTGGAGTGAGCAGTACTTC
CASRSWSEQYF
>-|TRBJ2-7|TRBV11-2|-
TGTGCCAGCAGCCCCTACGGGGAGCAGTACTTC
CASSPYGEQYF
>-|TRBJ2-5|TRBV9|-
TGTGCCAGCAGTCCCCAGAGGTGGGCGGGCCAAGAGACCCAGTACTTC
CASSPQRWAGQETQYF
>-|TRBJ2-7|TRBV18|TRBD2
TGTGCCAGCTCGCCGAATAGCGGGAGGGGTAACGAGCAGTACTTC
CASSPNSGRGNEQYF
>-|TRBJ1-2|TRBV4-2|-
TGTGCCAGCAGCCAAGAGGGGCGTGGCTACACCTTC
CASSQEGRGYTF
>-|TRBJ2-1|TRBV28|-
TGTGCCAGCAGTAGAGGTGATGGAGGCGCCTACAATGAGCAGTTCTTC
CASSRGDGGAYNEQFF
>-|TRBJ2-7|TRBV14|TRBD1
TGTTTTGGCCAGTTGGGACAGGACCACTACGAGCAGTACTTC
CFGQLGQDHYEQYF
>-|TRBJ2-2|TRBV14|-
TGTGCCAGCAGCCTCAAGATTGGGGGCGGGAGCAGGACCGGGGAGCTGTTTTTT
CASSLKIGGGSRTGELFF
>once|TRBJ2-7|TRBV19|-
TGTGCCAGTAGTGCTCGCCGGGCCCTCGGGGAGCAGTACTTC
CASSARRALGEQYF
>-|TRBJ2-3|TRBV29-1|-
TGCAGCGTTACAAGGAGACCTAGCACAGATACGCAGTATTTT
CSVTRRPSTDTQYF
>-|TRBJ2-1|TRBV2|-
TGTGCCAGCAGCGTCATGCGGTGGCGCAATGAGCAGTTCTTC
CASSVMRWRNEQFF
>few|TRBJ2-6|TRBV29-1|-
TGCAGCGGGGCAGTCTCTGGGGCCAACGTCCTGACTTTC
CSGAVSGANVLTF
>few|TRBJ2-3|TRBV6-6|-
TGTGCCAGCAGTCCCCTTAAAGGGGGCACAGATACGCAGTATTTT
CASSPLKGGTDTQYF
>many|TRBJ2-3|TRBV5-6|-
TGTGCCAGCAGCTTATTAAGGAGGGGGGGCACAGATACGCAGTATTTT
CASSLLRRGGTDTQYF
>-|TRBJ2-3|TRBV5-1|-
TGCGCCAGCAGCTTATTTGGACGCGGCACAGATACGCAGTATTTT
CASSLFGRGTDTQYF
>once|TRBJ2-7|TRBV28|-
TGTGCCAGCACTAAGCCGAGACTACTCCTCTTGGAGCAGTACTTC
CASTKPRLLLLEQYF
>-|TRBJ1-5|TRBV19|TRBD1
TGTGCCAGTACGGACAGGGGCAATCAGCCCCAGCATTTT
CASTDRGNQPQHF
>-|TRBJ1-2|TRBV6-4|TRBD1
TGTGCCAGCAGTCCCGGGACAGGTTTTGGGGGCTACACCTTC
CASSPGTGFGGYTF
>-|TRBJ2-3|TRBV5-1|-
TGCGCCAGCACACCCGGCGGGCCCCAGGATACGCAGTATTTT
CASTPGGPQDTQYF
>-|TRBJ2-1|TRBV5-1|TRBD2
TGCGCCAGCAGCGTGACTAGCGGGGTGAACAATGAGCAGTTCTTC
CASSVTSGVNNEQFF
>few|TRBJ2-1|TRBV5-1|-
TGCGCCAGCACCCCCTGGGGAACTCTGCTCCCCCCTTTACAAAATGAGCAGTTCTTC
CASTPWGTLLPPLQNEQFF
>-|TRBJ2-7|TRBV7-9|TRBD2
TGTGCCAGCAGCATCCTAGCGGGAGTGAACGAGCAGTACTTC
CASSILAGVNEQYF
>-|TRBJ2-7|TRBV5-1|-
TGCGCCAGCAGCTTGGGACCGGCGGGGTCCTACGAGCAGTACTTC
CASSLGPAGSYEQYF
>-|TRBJ1-1|TRBV7-2|-
TGTGCCAGCAGCCCGAGGGGGGGATACACTGAAGCTTTCTTT
CASSPRGGYTEAFF
>-|TRBJ1-1|TRBV7-2|-
TGTGCCAGCAGCTTAGGCCTCAGGGTCTGGAACACTGAAGCTTTCTTT
CASSLGLRVWNTEAFF
>-|TRBJ2-5|TRBV2|TRBD2
TGTGCCAGCAGCGCGACTAGCCGGGGTGAGACCCAGTACTTC
CASSATSRGETQYF
>-|TRBJ2-7|TRBV10-2|-
TGCGCCAGCCGCGGTCAGGGAGACTACGAGCAGTACTTC
CASRGQGDYEQYF
>-|TRBJ1-3|TRBV5-1|-
TGCGCCAGCAGCTTGGTAGGGGACTCTGGAAACACCATATATTTT
CASSLVGDSGNTIYF
>-|TRBJ1-2|TRBV7-2|-
TGTGCCAGCTCCAGGGTGAATTATGGCTACACCTTC
CASSRVNYGYTF
>-|TRBJ2-7|TRBV6-4|-
TGTGCCAGCAGTGAGCAGGGGGGCTACGAGCAGTACTTC
CASSEQGGYEQYF
>-|TRBJ2-1|TRBV27|-
TGTGCCAGCGGCGGTAGCGGGTTCTTAAGGGGGAATGAGCAGTTCTTC
CASGGSGFLRGNEQFF
>-|TRBJ1-5|TRBV19|-
TGTGCCAGTAGCTCAAGGAACAATCAGCCCCAGCATTTT
CASSSRNNQPQHF
>-|TRBJ1-4|TRBV28|-
TGTGCCACCCAAAAAAGCGGGGGCCGCCCGAGGAAACTGTTTTTT
CATQKSGGRPRKLFF
>-|TRBJ2-6|TRBV4-2|-
TGTGCCAGCAGCCAAGAAGGGGGAGCGGGGGCCAACGTCCTGACTTTC
CASSQEGGAGANVLTF
>-|TRBJ1-2|TRBV6-1|-
TGTGCCAGCGCCGGAACAGGCGCTGCCACCTATGGCTACACCTTC
CASAGTGAATYGYTF
>-|TRBJ2-1|TRBV19|TRBD2
TGTGCCAGTAGGCCAACCCCAGGGACTAGCGGGAGGGGCGAGCAGTTCTTC
CASRPTPGTSGRGEQFF
>-|TRBJ1-4|TRBV5-6|-
TGTGCCAGCAGCTTGGGACAGGTTGCAACTAATGAAAAACTGTTTTTT
CASSLGQVATNEKLFF
>-|TRBJ2-1|TRBV4-1|TRBD2
TGCGCCAGCAGCCAAAGTGGCGGGAGCTCCTACAATGAGCAGTTCTTC
CASSQSGGSSYNEQFF
>-|TRBJ2-3|TRBV6-5|-
TGTGCCAGCAGTTCCAGGGTCGCCACAGATACGCAGTATTTT
CASSSRVATDTQYF
>-|TRBJ1-5|TRBV18|-
TGTGCCAGCTCACCGGACGGGGGAAACAATCAGCCCCAGCATTTT
CASSPDGGNNQPQHF
>-|TRBJ2-3|TRBV6-6|-
TGTGCCAGCAGTCCAGGGACAGATACGCAGTATTTT
CASSPGTDTQYF
>many|TRBJ1-1|TRBV6-6|-
TGTGCCAGCAGTTACGTGAACACTGAAGCTTTCTTT
CASSYVNTEAFF
>-|TRBJ2-2|TRBV6-6|TRBD1
TGTGCCAGCAGTTACGGGACAGGGTATGGCGGGGAGCTGTTTTTT
CASSYGTGYGGELFF
>-|TRBJ2-7|TRBV2|TRBD2
TGTGCCAGCAGTGTTATTGGCGGTAGCGGGGAAGGGTACGAGCAGTACTTC
CASSVIGGSGEGYEQYF